Presented here are 10 T cell receptor beta chains from one specimen sequenced in a study of cytomegalovirus exposure and HLA in healthy donors. The assay was immunoSEQ multiplex PCR, and TCRdb's table has in-frame clones only and misses some. The repertoire holds roughly 130,000 clones, with about nine tenths as singletons. Material: PBMCs. The source is a young woman in good health and CMV-seropositive.

The chain has TRBV7-9 and TRBJ2-7; D gene unclear. Germline V gene lookup returns CDR1 SEHNR and CDR2 FQNEAQ (reference sequence). Between the trimmed V and J ends, which lost 6 bases and 2 bases, there was a span of 20 bases. The CDR3 consists of 16 residues. DNA for the CDR3: TGTGCCAGCAGTTCCATATACCCCACTAACACCTACGAGCAGTACTTC. Translated, it gives CASSSIYPTNTYEQYF.

This rearrangement joins TRBV6-6 to TRBJ2-3; 7 bases line up with TRBD1. CDR3 size: 12 residues. With V trimmed by 6 bases and J by 6 bases, 3 bases remained unmatched. CDR1 MNHNY and CDR2 SVGAGI come from the germline V gene (reference sequence). In DNA, the CDR3 is TGTGCCAGCAGCCAGACAGGGGATACGCAGTATTTT. Its protein product is CASSQTGDTQYF.

The chain combines TRBV29-1 with TRBJ2-7, with 8 positions matching TRBD2. V lost 7 bases and J lost 6; bases outside the gene matches: 5. The CDR3 totals 11 residues. CDR1 is SQVTM, CDR2 ANQGSEA, per germline. The CDR3 is CSGGTRSEQYF. In nucleotides, the CDR3 is TGCAGCGGGGGGACTAGATCCGAGCAGTACTTC.

This chain connects TRBV14 to TRBJ1-6, with D unclear. Germline lookup yields CDR1 SGHDN and CDR2 FVKESK. The CDR3 is 14 amino acids. V was pared by 3 bases and J by 1 base, with 4 bases between. The CDR3 spells CASSHRSYNSPLHF. Written as DNA, the CDR3 is TGTGCCAGCAGCCACAGGTCCTATAATTCACCCCTCCACTTT.

V gene TRBV2 combines with J gene TRBJ1-6; 11 nucleotides align to TRBD1. Per germline, CDR1 SNHLY and CDR2 FYNNEI. This CDR3 has 16 residues. V dropped 7 bases and J dropped 10; count of bases not matched to a gene: 12. CDR3 in DNA: TGTGCCAGCATCCGAGAGTTTGGACAGGGGGCCTCACCCCTCCACTTT. Translation: CASIREFGQGASPLHF.

The V call is TRBV5-1, the J call TRBJ2-5; D is possibly TRBD1 (6 bases). V lost 0 bases and J 3 bases, leaving 9 bases between the germline ends. Germline CDR1 is SGHRS and CDR2 is YFSETQ. The CDR3 covers 14 residues. The CDR3 DNA sequence: TGCGCCAGCAGCTTGGTCGCAGGGGAAGAGACCCAGTACTTC. Protein sequence: CASSLVAGEETQYF. Together with reference TRBV5-1 and TRBJ2-5, the CDR3 gives the full variable domain: KAGVTQTPRYLIKTRGQQVTLSCSPISGHRSVSWYQQTPGQGLQFLFEYFSETQRNKGNFPGRFSGRQFSNSRSEMNVSTLELGDSALYLCASSLVAGEETQYFGPGTRLLVL.

This clone was seen more than once but under ten times. J is TRBJ2-6 and V is TRBV7-8; D gene unclear. Trimming took off 0 bases at V and 0 bases at J, with 15 bases between the two ends. The germline CDR1 and CDR2 sequences are SGHVS and FQNEAQ. This CDR3 is 19 amino acids long. Here the CDR3 reads CASSLAWKNDNSGANVLTF. CDR3 DNA sequence: TGTGCCAGCAGCTTAGCGTGGAAGAATGACAACTCTGGGGCCAACGTCCTGACTTTC.

The chain is built from TRBV20-1 and TRBJ1-2; D gene unclear. CDR3 length equals 11 residues. Germline V gene sequence: CDR1 DFQATT, CDR2 SNEGSKA (reference sequence). Trimming removed 6 bases at V and 1 base at J, with 6 bases between. The CDR3, as DNA: TGCAGTGCACGGTTTAACTATGGCTACACCTTC. This encodes CSARFNYGYTF.

The chain links TRBV7-8 to TRBJ2-7, with no clear D. CDR1 is SGHVS and CDR2 is FQNEAQ in the germline V gene. With 1 base removed from V and 3 bases from J, the gap between germline ends came to 7 bases. CDR3 length equals 13 residues. CDR3 nucleotide sequence: TGTGCCAGCAGCTTAGGTCTACTCTACGAGCAGTACTTC. This encodes CASSLGLLYEQYF.

V gene TRBV4-1 combines with J gene TRBJ2-1; D is undetermined. CDR3 size: 15 residues. V was clipped by 0 bases and J by 8 bases, with 14 bases between them. Germline-derived CDR1 and CDR2 are MGHRA and YSYEKL. In DNA form, the CDR3 reads TGCGCCAGCAGCCAAGATCCGGCTCTAGACGATGAGCAGTTCTTC. Translated: CASSQDPALDDEQFF.